One sample yielded the 27 T cell receptor beta chains listed below, sequenced in a study of blood T cell repertoires in COVID-19. Assay used: immunoSEQ multiplex PCR; TCRdb lists only in-frame clones, some missing. This table has a few hundred thousand clones, about 85% appearing once. The specimen was peripheral blood. All receptors come from an elderly woman with COVID-19, enrolled during active disease.

V is TRBV28 and J is TRBJ1-2; 7 nucleotides align to TRBD1. The CDR3 spans 14 residues. Per germline, CDR1 MDHEN and CDR2 SYDVKM. Trimming at V came to 5 bases and at J to 4 bases, leaving 7 bases not matched to a gene. The CDR3: CASSPTRTGYGYTF. The CDR3 DNA is TGTGCCAGCAGTCCAACTCGGACAGGCTATGGCTACACCTTC.

In the case of this clone: A junction boundary mismatches the germline segment, possibly from a read error. The gene calls are TRBV10-3 and TRBJ1-3; D not resolved. The germline V gene has CDR1 ENHRY and CDR2 SYGVKD. This CDR3 comprises 13 residues. DNA for the CDR3: TGTGCCATCGGTGACACTCGTGGAAACACCATATATTTT. It specifies CAIGDTRGNTIYF.

In its sample, this clone was seen a few times. The chain has TRBV5-1 and TRBJ1-1; 9 bases map to TRBD1. Per the germline V gene, CDR1 is SGHRS and CDR2 is YFSETQ. The ends lost 1 base at V and 8 bases at J; junction bases unmatched: 12. The CDR3 has 16 amino acids. CDR3 amino acids: CASSLNVGQGNKEAFF. The CDR3 bases are TGCGCCAGCAGCTTGAACGTCGGACAGGGGAACAAGGAAGCTTTCTTT.

J is TRBJ2-1 and V is TRBV3-1 (or the pseudogene TRBV3-2); possibly TRBD2 for D (6 bases). V gave up 3 bases and J gave up 10 bases, with 16 bases separating them. CDR1 and CDR2 from the germline V gene are LGHDT and YNNKEL (reference sequence). This CDR3 is built from 14 residues. The CDR3 nucleotides read TGTGCCAGCAGCCACTTGGTTGGGGGAGGAGAGCAGTTCTTC. Its translation is CASSHLVGGGEQFF.

This clone has only a few counts. The CDR3 spells CASSQEFGTGVQPQHF. The CDR3, as DNA: TGTGCCAGCAGCCAAGAGTTCGGGACAGGAGTGCAGCCCCAGCATTTT. The V and J genes are TRBV3-1 (or the pseudogene TRBV3-2) and TRBJ1-5; 8 positions match TRBD1. The junction had 8 bases not matched to a gene; V was cut back by 0 bases and J by 7 bases. The CDR3 sequence is 16 residues long. Germline CDR1 LGHDT, CDR2 YNNKEL (reference sequence).

This chain connects TRBV28 to TRBJ2-1; D gene unclear. Germline CDR1 and CDR2: MDHEN and SYDVKM. V was cut by 6 bases and J by 0 bases, with 9 bases left in between. The CDR3 runs to 14 residues. The CDR3 DNA follows: TGTGCCAGCAGGAACTCTGCCTCCTACAATGAGCAGTTCTTC. Translating gives CASRNSASYNEQFF.

The rearrangement uses TRBV7-3 and TRBJ2-3; possibly TRBD2 for D (5 bases). This CDR3 has 12 amino acids. In germline, CDR1 is SGHTA, CDR2 FQGTGA. The germline V and J ends were trimmed by 1 base and 8 bases, with 7 bases remaining between them. The chain's CDR3 is CASSLSGGTQYF. CDR3 sequence (DNA): TGTGCCAGCAGCTTAAGTGGAGGTACGCAGTATTTT.

V usage is TRBV28 and J usage is TRBJ2-5; possibly TRBD2 for D (5 bases). V lost 3 bases, J lost 5 bases, and 7 bases lay in between. The CDR3 is 12 amino acids. Germline loops: CDR1 MDHEN, CDR2 SYDVKM. As DNA, the CDR3 is TGTGCCAGCAGTTTCGGGGATGAGACCCAGTACTTC. It codes for CASSFGDETQYF.

The CDR3 coding sequence is TGTGCCAGCGGCCACGGACAGGGAGTGACGCCCCTCCACTTT. Translating gives CASGHGQGVTPLHF. The rearrangement joins TRBV27 to TRBJ1-6; 8 bases line up with TRBD1. CDR1 and CDR2 (germline): MNHEY, SMNVEV (reference sequence). The CDR3 contains 14 residues. J was trimmed by 13 bases and V by 8 bases; bases with no gene match: 13.

This sequence joins TRBV5-4 and TRBJ2-3; 10 nucleotides align to TRBD2. After removal of 3 bases from V and 4 bases from J, the junction contained 2 bases not matched to a gene. The CDR3 covers 14 residues. The germline V gene has CDR1 SGHNT and CDR2 YYREEE (reference sequence). The CDR3 spells CASSSGLAADTQYF. The CDR3 coding sequence is TGTGCCAGCAGCTCCGGACTAGCGGCAGATACGCAGTATTTT.

The chain uses TRBV5-4 and TRBJ2-1, with 7 bases lining up with TRBD1. The CDR3 extends over 14 amino acids. Germline assignment: CDR1 SGHNT and CDR2 YYREEE (reference sequence). V was clipped by 2 bases and J by 6 bases; unmatched bases: 5. The CDR3 sequence: CASSLQGPSNEQFF. CDR3 bases: TGTGCCAGCAGCTTACAGGGGCCGAGCAATGAGCAGTTCTTC.

This sequence joins TRBV11-2 and TRBJ1-1; 7 nucleotides line up with TRBD1. Trimming cost V 4 bases and J 4 bases; bases outside gene matches: 15. The CDR3 is 17 amino acids. Germline V CDR1 and CDR2: SGHAT, FQNNGV. In DNA, the CDR3 is TGTGCCAGCAGCTGGAGGACAGGCCGGGGGCGAGGCACTGAAGCTTTCTTT. It yields the protein CASSWRTGRGRGTEAFF.

This clone appeared once. The rearrangement uses TRBV18 and TRBJ2-7; 8 bases align to TRBD1. CDR3 length: 17 residues. The J segment lost 2 bases and the V segment lost 4 bases, leaving 13 bases of the junction unmatched. In germline, CDR1 is KGHSH, CDR2 LQKENI. CDR3 nucleotides: TGTGCCAGCTCACACCCTCTGACAGGGGAGCGAACCTACGAGCAGTACGTC. Its protein is CASSHPLTGERTYEQYV.

This sequence joins TRBV19 and TRBJ2-3; the D gene is possibly TRBD2 (5 bases). This CDR3 spans 15 amino acids. Trimming took 6 bases from V and 0 from J, leaving 13 bases between them. Germline CDR1 is LNHDA and CDR2 is SQIVND (reference sequence). The CDR3 loop is CASRSSRVSTDTQYF. Here the CDR3 DNA reads TGTGCCAGTAGAAGTTCGCGGGTAAGCACAGATACGCAGTATTTT.

There are a few counts of this clone. The chain uses TRBV5-1 and TRBJ2-5; D remains ambiguous. The CDR3 loop spans 12 amino acids. Looked up from germline, CDR1 is SGHRS and CDR2 is YFSETQ. Trimming cost V 4 bases and J 5 bases, with 9 bases left between them. CDR3 sequence reads: CASSVNGETQYF. The CDR3 DNA reads as TGCGCCAGCAGCGTTAACGGGGAGACCCAGTACTTC.

V gene TRBV5-1 combines with J gene TRBJ1-1, with D perhaps TRBD1 (5 bases). Trimming removed 0 bases from V and 4 bases from J, with 10 bases in between. Germline CDR1 SGHRS, CDR2 YFSETQ. The CDR3 consists of 14 residues. CDR3 protein: CASSLAPGITEAFF. In DNA form, the CDR3 reads TGCGCCAGCAGCTTGGCGCCAGGGATCACTGAAGCTTTCTTT.

The rearrangement uses TRBV6-5 and TRBJ2-4, with TRBD2 matching over 12 bases. V dropped 7 bases and J dropped 4; count of bases not matched to a gene: 5. The CDR3 consists of 15 residues. Per the germline V gene, CDR1 is MNHEY and CDR2 is SVGAGI. The CDR3 sequence is CASTLAGGAKNIQYF. The CDR3, as DNA: TGTGCCAGCACTCTAGCGGGGGGGGCGAAAAACATTCAGTACTTC.

This clone has a single count. The chain joins TRBV24-1 to TRBJ1-2, with 8 bases aligning to TRBD1. Germline V gene sequence: CDR1 KGHDR, CDR2 SFDVKD. The CDR3 is 16 residues long. Unmatched junction bases numbered 8, after V lost 2 bases and J lost 4 bases. The CDR3 nucleotides are TGTGCCACCAGTGATTCTGGGGCAGGGGGCCTCTATGGCTACACCTTC. It yields the protein CATSDSGAGGLYGYTF.

The chain recombines TRBV7-6 with TRBJ2-2; 9 bases match TRBD1. Trimming removed 5 bases from V and 5 bases from J; junction bases left unmatched: 6. CDR1 is SGHVS and CDR2 is FNYEAQ in the germline V gene. The CDR3 contains 15 residues. CDR3: CASSPGQGITGELFF. CDR3 in DNA: TGTGCCAGCAGCCCCGGACAGGGGATAACCGGGGAGCTGTTTTTT.

The chain links TRBV18 to TRBJ1-1; D remains unclear. V dropped 4 bases and J dropped 4 bases, with 10 bases sitting between them. Germline-derived CDR1 and CDR2 are KGHSH and LQKENI. The CDR3 covers 13 residues. For the CDR3, the DNA is TGTGCCAGCTCACTGGCCGCAGGCACTGAAGCTTTCTTT. Residues: CASSLAAGTEAFF.

On this clone itself: In the same sample, other DNA sequences code for this CDR3. The V and J genes are TRBV5-1 and TRBJ2-2, with 10 bases fitting TRBD2. The V gene end was trimmed by 2 bases and the J gene end by 5 bases; junction bases not matched to a gene: 3. This CDR3 contains 15 residues. The germline V gene has CDR1 SGHRS and CDR2 YFSETQ. CDR3 sequence (DNA): TGCGCCAGCAGCTTATTAGCGGGGGGAACCGGGGAGCTGTTTTTT. Amino acids: CASSLLAGGTGELFF.

The chain uses TRBV18 and TRBJ2-1, with 7 bases matching TRBD1. From germline, CDR1 is KGHSH and CDR2 LQKENI. The CDR3 runs to 13 residues. Trimming took 3 bases from V and 6 from J; bases not matched to a gene: 2. CDR3 in amino acids: CASSPGQINEQFF. DNA for the CDR3: TGTGCCAGCTCACCGGGACAGATCAATGAGCAGTTCTTC.

The V gene is TRBV7-9, the J gene TRBJ1-4; D is unresolved. CDR3 length: 14 amino acids. CDR1 is SEHNR and CDR2 is FQNEAQ in the germline V gene (reference sequence). V lost 1 base to trimming and J lost 8 bases, with 11 bases between them. DNA of the CDR3: TGTGCCAGCAGCTTAGGGGGAGAACGGGAAAAACTGTTTTTT. Its protein product is CASSLGGEREKLFF.

The chain is built from TRBV4-3 and TRBJ2-3, with D perhaps TRBD2 (6 bases). V shed 4 bases and J shed 6 bases, with 14 bases lying between them. Germline V gene sequence: CDR1 LGHNA, CDR2 YSLEER. The CDR3 runs to 14 residues. The CDR3, as DNA: TGCGCCAGCAGCCTCCAGGGTGGGGGGGATACGCAGTATTTT. It codes for CASSLQGGGDTQYF.

This clone was counted a single time. The J gene is TRBJ2-3, the V gene TRBV3-1 (or the pseudogene TRBV3-2), with 9 bases aligning to TRBD1. The V and J ends lost 4 bases and 6 bases, in that order; junction bases with no gene match: 5. The germline V gene has CDR1 LGHDT and CDR2 YNNKEL (reference sequence). The length of the CDR3 is 14 residues. The chain's CDR3 is CASSLTGGSDTQYF. DNA for the CDR3: TGTGCCAGCAGCCTGACAGGGGGTAGCGATACGCAGTATTTT.

This clone has a handful of counts. This chain uses TRBV5-6 with TRBJ2-3; 8 bases align to TRBD1. Trimming at V came to 4 bases and at J to 6 bases, leaving 4 bases not matched to a gene. The germline CDR1 and CDR2 sequences are SGHDT and YYEEEE. The CDR3 loop spans 13 amino acids. The CDR3 DNA reads TGTGCCAGCAGCCGACAGGGGAGGGATACGCAGTATTTT. Its protein is CASSRQGRDTQYF.

The rearrangement joins TRBV5-5 to TRBJ2-7, with D perhaps matching TRBD2 (5 bases). Germline V gene lookup returns CDR1 SGHKS and CDR2 YYEKEE (reference sequence). V was shortened by 0 bases and J by 4 bases, with 17 bases between the two germline ends. The CDR3 loop spans 16 amino acids. In DNA form, the CDR3 reads TGTGCCAGCAGCTTGGCGGGGTTGTCCCTTACTTACGAGCAGTACTTC. Amino acids: CASSLAGLSLTYEQYF.